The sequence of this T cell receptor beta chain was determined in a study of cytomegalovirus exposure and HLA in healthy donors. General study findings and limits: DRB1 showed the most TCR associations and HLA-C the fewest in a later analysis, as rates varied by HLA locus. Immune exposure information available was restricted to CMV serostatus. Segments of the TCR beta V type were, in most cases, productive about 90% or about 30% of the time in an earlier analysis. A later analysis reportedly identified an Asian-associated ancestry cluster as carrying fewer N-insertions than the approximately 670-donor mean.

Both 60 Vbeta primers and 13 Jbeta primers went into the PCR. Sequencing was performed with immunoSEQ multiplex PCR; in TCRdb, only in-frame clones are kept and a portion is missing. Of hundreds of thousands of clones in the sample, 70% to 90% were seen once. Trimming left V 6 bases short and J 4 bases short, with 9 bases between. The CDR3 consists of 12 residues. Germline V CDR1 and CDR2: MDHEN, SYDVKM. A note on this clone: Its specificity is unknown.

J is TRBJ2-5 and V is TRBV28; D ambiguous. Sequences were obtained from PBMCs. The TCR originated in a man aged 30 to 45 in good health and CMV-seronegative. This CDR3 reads CASRSSLETQYF. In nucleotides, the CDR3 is TGTGCCAGCAGGTCCTCTCTAGAGACCCAGTACTTC. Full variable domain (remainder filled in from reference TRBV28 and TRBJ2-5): DVKVTQSSRYLVKRTGEKVFLECVQDMDHENMFWYRQDPGLGLRLIYFSYDVKMKEKGDIPEGYSVSREKKERFSLILESASTNQTSMYLCASRSSLETQYFGPGTRLLVL.